This T cell receptor (beta chain) is from a study of blood T cell repertoires in COVID-19. Under the authors' procedure: Counts of nucleated cells, estimated from reference gene primer amplification, were obtained. The data were produced by immunoSEQ multiplex PCR, yet TCRdb's version contains in-frame clones alone and is incomplete. Clone size and the V and J calls come from that table; the DNA yielded D and trimming. The sample has tens of thousands of clones, 85% seen once. The CDR3 has 14 residues. The junction had 1 base not matched to a gene; V was cut back by 3 bases and J by 4 bases. The germline V gene has CDR1 SGHAT and CDR2 FQDESV (reference sequence).

The TCR originated in a man in his 60s with acute or convalescent COVID-19. The chain employs TRBV11-1 and TRBJ2-1; 9 nucleotides line up with TRBD2. Sequencing was carried out using peripheral blood. CDR3: CASSLSGRYNEQFF. The CDR3 DNA reads as TGTGCCAGCAGCTTGAGCGGGAGGTACAATGAGCAGTTCTTC. Using reference TRBV11-1 and TRBJ2-1 for the parts outside the CDR3, the full variable domain is EAEVAQSPRYKITEKSQAVAFWCDPISGHATLYWYRQILGQGPELLVQFQDESVVDDSQLPKDRFSAERLKGVDSTLKIQPAELGDSAMYLCASSLSGRYNEQFFGPGTRLTVL.